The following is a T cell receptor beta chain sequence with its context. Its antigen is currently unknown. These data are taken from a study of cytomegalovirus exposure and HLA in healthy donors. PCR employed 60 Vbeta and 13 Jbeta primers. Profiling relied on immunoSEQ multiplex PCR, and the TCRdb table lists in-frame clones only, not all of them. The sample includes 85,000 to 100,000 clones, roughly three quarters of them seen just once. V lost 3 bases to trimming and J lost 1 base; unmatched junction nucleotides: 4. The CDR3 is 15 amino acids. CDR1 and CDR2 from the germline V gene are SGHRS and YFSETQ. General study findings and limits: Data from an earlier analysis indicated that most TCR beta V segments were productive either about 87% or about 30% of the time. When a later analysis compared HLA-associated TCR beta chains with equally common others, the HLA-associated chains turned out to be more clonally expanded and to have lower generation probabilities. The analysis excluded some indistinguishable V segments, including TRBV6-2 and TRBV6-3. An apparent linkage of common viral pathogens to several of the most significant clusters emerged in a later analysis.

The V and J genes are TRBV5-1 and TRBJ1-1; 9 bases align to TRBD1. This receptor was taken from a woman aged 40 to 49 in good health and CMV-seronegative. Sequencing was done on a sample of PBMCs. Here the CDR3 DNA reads TGCGCCAGCAGCTCGACAGGGGGTTCGAACACTGAAGCTTTCTTT. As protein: CASSSTGGSNTEAFF.